This T cell receptor (beta chain) stems from a study of cytomegalovirus exposure and HLA in healthy donors. The study ran its PCR with 60 Vbeta and 13 Jbeta primers. Sequenced by immunoSEQ multiplex PCR; TCRdb stores in-frame clones only, minus some. Among 100,000 to 150,000 clones listed, roughly 73% were seen once. This CDR3 contains 15 residues. V dropped 3 bases and J dropped 7 bases, with 15 bases sitting between them. The germline V gene has CDR1 LNHNV and CDR2 YYDKDF (reference sequence). Study-level findings and limits: The authors assumed roughly uniform sequencing depth across donors for presence/absence analyses.

This clone was counted a few times. The antigen remains undetermined. Sequenced: PBMCs. The chain couples TRBV15 to TRBJ1-4; a weak D match, TRBD1 (5 bases). This sequence originates from a man between 60 and 70 years old in good health and CMV-seropositive. The CDR3 reads CATSSTRGGGEKLFF. CDR3 nucleotide sequence: TGTGCCACCAGCAGTACCCGGGGGGGAGGTGAAAAACTGTTTTTT.